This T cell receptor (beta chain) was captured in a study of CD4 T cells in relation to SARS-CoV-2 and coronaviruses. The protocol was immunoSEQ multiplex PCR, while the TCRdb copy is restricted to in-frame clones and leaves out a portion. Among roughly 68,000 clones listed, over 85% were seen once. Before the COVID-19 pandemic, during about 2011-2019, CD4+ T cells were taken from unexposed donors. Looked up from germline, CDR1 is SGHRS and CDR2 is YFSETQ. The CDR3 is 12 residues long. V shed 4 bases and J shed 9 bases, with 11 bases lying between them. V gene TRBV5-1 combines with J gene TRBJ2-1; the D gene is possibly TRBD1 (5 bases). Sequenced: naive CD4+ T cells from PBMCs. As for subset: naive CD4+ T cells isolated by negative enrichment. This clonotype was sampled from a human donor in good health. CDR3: CASSVQGGEQFF. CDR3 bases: TGCGCCAGCAGCGTCCAGGGTGGTGAGCAGTTCTTC.